This T cell receptor (beta chain) was documented in a study of PD-L1 blockade in urothelial cancer. As for the study in general: The analyses of blood took place 3 weeks (second dose) and 6 weeks after treatment start. Counts from blood samples showed a median of 141,255 T cells.

Time point given: pretreatment peripheral blood. Patients' cancers were locally advanced or metastatic urothelial carcinomas. The protocol was immunoSEQ multiplex PCR, while the TCRdb copy is restricted to in-frame clones and leaves out a portion. Of over 100,000 clones detected, 84% appear once; the ten largest clones hold 2.5% to 3.5%. V was clipped by 1 base and J by 1 base, with 8 bases between them. Germline CDR1 reads LNHNV; CDR2 reads YYDKDF (reference sequence). The CDR3 spans 15 residues. The sequencing used PBMCs, collected around atezolizumab (anti-PD-L1) treatment. This TCR derives from a man aged 50-60 years with urothelial cancer. The rearrangement joins TRBV15 to TRBJ2-1, with a weak D call TRBD1 (5 bases). CDR3 amino acids: CATSRAQGSYNEQFF. The CDR3 coding sequence is TGTGCCACCAGCAGAGCCCAGGGATCCTACAATGAGCAGTTCTTC.